The clone carrying this TCR beta chain was detected ten times or more. Its target is not known. V lost 0 bases, J lost 3 bases, and 5 bases lay in between. This CDR3 comprises 13 residues. This entry comes from a study of regulatory T cells in long-lasting Graves disease. In the study overall: New Graves' disease cases had less than 3 months of antithyroid drugs. Study findings and constraints: Persistent Graves' patients possessed reduced TCR diversity relative to recently diagnosed ones. The sample size was small, and this may have reduced accuracy. When disease was persistent, TRBV28, TRBJ1-2 and TRBJ2-5 were the favored segments.

HTBI primers from iRepertoire and Arm-PCR of CDR3 regions yielded the TCR beta libraries. MiXCR, applied by TCRdb to the multiplex PCR reads, yields one record per CDR3 protein. The table includes over 300,000 distinct CDR3 sequences, around 15% detected once. Specified time point: newly diagnosed GD, antithyroid drugs for less than 3 months. PBMCs were the source of the RNA used for TCR sequencing. The receptor was isolated from a female donor with Graves disease. The material sequenced was peripheral blood mononuclear cells (PBMCs), taken at new diagnosis, from a patient treated with antithyroid drugs. This chain links TRBV12-3 or TRBV12-4 with TRBJ1-1; D remains ambiguous. CDR3 region: CASSLATDTEAFF. CDR3 nucleotides: TGTGCCAGCAGTTTAGCGACGGACACTGAAGCTTTCTTT.